These T cell receptor beta chains were read from a single sample in a study of blood T cell repertoires in COVID-19. TCRdb's copy holds only in-frame clones and misses some; the assay was immunoSEQ multiplex PCR. The sample has over 150,000 clones, 84% seen once. Specimen: peripheral blood. These receptors were taken from a human donor in a cohort sampled during active COVID-19. Both conserved end residues are part of each CDR3. D genes are given only for firm matches. Rows give clone size only sometimes, using once, few, many, or a class for an expanded clone.

j_call: TRBJ2-1
v_call: TRBV11-3
clone_size: NA
d_call: TRBD2
cdr3_aa: CASSLEGSSGNYNEQFF
cdr3_nt: TGTGCCAGCAGCTTAGAAGGGTCTAGCGGGAACTACAATGAGCAGTTCTTC

j_call: TRBJ1-6
v_call: TRBV10-3
clone_size: NA
d_call: TRBD1
cdr3_aa: CAISRQGDSPLHF
cdr3_nt: TGTGCCATCAGTCGACAGGGGGATTCACCCCTCCACTTT

j_call: TRBJ1-4
v_call: TRBV6-1
clone_size: NA
d_call: NA
cdr3_aa: CASSEVGNEKLFF
cdr3_nt: TGTGCCAGCAGTGAGGTCGGTAATGAAAAACTGTTTTTT

j_call: TRBJ1-2
v_call: TRBV18
clone_size: NA
d_call: TRBD1
cdr3_aa: CASSPDRGKGYTF
cdr3_nt: TGTGCCAGCTCACCAGACAGGGGGAAAGGCTACACCTTC

j_call: TRBJ1-1
v_call: TRBV6-5
clone_size: NA
d_call: NA
cdr3_aa: CASNGLMNTEAFF
cdr3_nt: TGTGCCAGCAACGGACTCATGAACACTGAAGCTTTCTTT

j_call: TRBJ1-6
v_call: TRBV10-2
clone_size: NA
d_call: NA
cdr3_aa: CASSELVSSPLHF
cdr3_nt: TGCGCCAGCAGTGAACTGGTTTCTTCACCCCTCCACTTT

j_call: TRBJ1-1
v_call: TRBV18
clone_size: once
d_call: NA
cdr3_aa: CASSPDRKGTEAFF
cdr3_nt: TGTGCCAGCTCACCCGACAGGAAGGGGACTGAAGCTTTCTTT

j_call: TRBJ2-7
v_call: TRBV10-3
clone_size: NA
d_call: TRBD1
cdr3_aa: CAISEPDRVYEQYF
cdr3_nt: TGTGCCATCAGTGAACCGGACAGGGTCTACGAGCAGTACTTC

j_call: TRBJ2-1
v_call: TRBV7-9
clone_size: NA
d_call: NA
cdr3_aa: CASSSFQGYEQFF
cdr3_nt: TGTGCCAGCAGCTCTTTCCAGGGCTATGAGCAGTTCTTC

j_call: TRBJ2-1
v_call: TRBV28
clone_size: NA
d_call: TRBD2
cdr3_aa: CASSTRSPGGPSYNEQFF
cdr3_nt: TGTGCCAGCAGTACCCGATCGCCGGGAGGGCCGTCCTACAATGAGCAGTTCTTC

j_call: TRBJ2-1
v_call: TRBV27
clone_size: NA
d_call: NA
cdr3_aa: CASHPRVVHNEQFF
cdr3_nt: TGTGCCAGCCATCCTCGGGTTGTCCACAATGAGCAGTTCTTC